The T cell receptor (beta chain) under discussion was sequenced for a study of cytomegalovirus exposure and HLA in healthy donors. Points from the study as a whole: TCR beta sequences numbering roughly 16,000 were associated with HLA alleles at 0.05 false discovery rate in a later analysis. The authors judged a highly shared variant cluster likely a sequencing artifact.

Germline V gene lookup returns CDR1 GTSNPN and CDR2 SVGIG (reference sequence). J gave up 6 bases and V 8 bases, and 4 bases lay outside the gene matches. This CDR3 contains 11 residues. With respect to this clone: What it binds is not known.

The PCR had 60 Vbeta and 13 Jbeta primers. This table comes from immunoSEQ multiplex PCR, and its TCRdb copy is limited to in-frame clones, with some not included. Among under 200,000 clones, 70% to 80% were seen once, and the ten largest hold roughly 1.3%. The sequence was obtained from a man aged 25-45 years in good health and CMV-seronegative. The sequencing input was PBMCs. The rearrangement links TRBV30 to TRBJ2-7; 10 positions agree with TRBD2. CDR3 protein: CAGLAGVEQYF. CDR3 DNA: TGTGCCGGGCTAGCGGGGGTCGAGCAGTACTTC.